This entry describes one T cell receptor (beta chain). This sample was included in a study of blood T cell repertoires in COVID-19. The overall study: Acute and convalescent COVID-19 specimens originated in the United States, Italy and Spain. T cells, B-cell-depleted T cells, or PBMCs supplied cDNA or gDNA.

Authors' data handling: Estimation of nucleated cell counts was performed using reference gene primer amplification. TCRdb's copy holds only in-frame clones and misses some; the assay was immunoSEQ multiplex PCR. D and trimming were read from the DNA, whereas the V and J calls and clone size are those reported in that table. The data contain around 240,000 clones, around 85% of them seen just once; the ten biggest clones take up around 2.9%. The V and J ends lost 0 bases and 2 bases respectively, with 9 bases between them. The CDR3 is 15 amino acids. The TCR was taken from a woman aged 30 to 39 who had recovered from COVID-19. Input material: peripheral blood. The chain uses TRBV5-7 and TRBJ1-3; weak D call: TRBD1 (6 bases). TRBV5-7 is classed as an ORF, of uncertain function. The CDR3 is CASSLDRAAGNTIYF. The CDR3 DNA sequence: TGTGCCAGCAGCTTGGACAGGGCGGCTGGAAACACCATATATTTT.